This T cell receptor (beta chain) was recovered during a study of blood T cell repertoires in COVID-19. Study details: Sources were T cells, B-cell-depleted T cells, or PBMCs; the material itself was cDNA or gDNA.

Germline V CDR1 and CDR2: LGHDT, YNNKEL (reference sequence). Trimming left V 1 base short and J 5 bases short, with 6 bases between. The CDR3 consists of 13 residues. The method was immunoSEQ multiplex PCR; TCRdb's version includes in-frame clones alone and lacks a portion of them. The repertoire holds 150,000 or so clones, approximately 92% seen once, with under 5% in the top ten. Sequencing used peripheral blood. This sequence originates from a woman in her fifties or sixties with acute or convalescent COVID-19. This chain connects TRBV3-1 (or the pseudogene TRBV3-2) to TRBJ1-5; D gene unclear. The CDR3 region has the DNA TGTGCCAGCAGCCAAGTACTCCATCAGCCCCAGCATTTT. Encoded protein: CASSQVLHQPQHF.